This T cell receptor beta chain was profiled in a study of identifying expanded T cells in peripheral blood. Trimming stripped 5 bases from V and 4 bases from J, with 11 bases between. CDR1 and CDR2 from the germline V gene are SGHTA and FQGNSA. The CDR3 is made up of 13 amino acids. Profiled with immunoSEQ multiplex PCR; TCRdb holds only in-frame clones, not every one. The sample lists around 130,000 clones, about 88% seen once, with 7% to 10% in the top ten. During the collection period, no donor immune events like infections were recorded. The source material was blood. The chain employs TRBV7-2 and TRBJ1-1; D is undetermined. The clonotype comes from a person between 18 and 75 years old in good health. CDR3 amino acids: CASSPTHSTEAFF. For the CDR3, the DNA is TGTGCCAGCAGCCCAACCCATTCCACTGAAGCTTTCTTT.